The 20 T cell receptor beta chains reported below all come from one sample, sequenced in a study of blood T cell repertoires in COVID-19. This table comes from immunoSEQ multiplex PCR, and its TCRdb copy is limited to in-frame clones, with some not included. The sample comprises some 270,000 clones, 84% of which are singletons, and around 3.6% rests with the top ten. Sequenced input: PBMCs or T cells enriched from blood (not recorded which). All receptors derive from a man in his forties or fifties who had recovered from COVID-19.

V is TRBV6-2 or TRBV6-3 and J is TRBJ2-5; no clear D. Trimming took off 3 bases at V and 7 bases at J, with 12 bases between the two ends. Germline CDR1 MNHEY, CDR2 SVGEGT. This CDR3 is 13 amino acids long. CDR3 nucleotide sequence: TGTGCCAGCAGTTATACTGGTCAGGTGACCCAGTACTTC. Translation gives CASSYTGQVTQYF.

Notes on this clone: The identical CDR3 is also encoded by other nucleotide sequences in the sample. The genes are TRBV5-1 and TRBJ2-7, with D possibly TRBD1 on 6 matching bases. The CDR3 is 11 amino acids. V gave up 3 bases and J gave up 5 bases, with 6 bases separating them. From germline, CDR1 is SGHRS and CDR2 YFSETQ. The CDR3 is CASSYRDEQYF. The DNA of the CDR3 is TGCGCCAGCAGCTACAGGGACGAGCAGTACTTC.

This clone has only a few counts. The chain couples TRBV7-2 to TRBJ1-5, with D possibly matching TRBD1 (6 bases). CDR1 is SGHTA, CDR2 FQGNSA, per germline. V lost 1 base, J lost 7 bases, and 11 bases lay in between. The CDR3 runs to 14 residues. The CDR3 spells CASSLGGQEQPQHF. The CDR3 DNA reads TGTGCCAGCAGCTTAGGGGGGCAGGAACAGCCCCAGCATTTT.

J is TRBJ1-4 and V is TRBV7-9, with D possibly TRBD1 on 5 matching bases. Germline values: CDR1 SEHNR, CDR2 FQNEAQ (reference sequence). Trimming removed 3 bases from V and 14 bases from J, with 13 bases in between. The CDR3 has 12 amino acids. CDR3 in DNA: TGTGCCAGCAGCTTCCTGGGACTCGGGCTGTTTTTT. This codes for CASSFLGLGLFF. Full variable domain (outside the CDR3, taken from reference TRBV7-9 and TRBJ1-4): DTGVSQNPRHKITKRGQNVTFRCDPISEHNRLYWYRQTLGQGPEFLTYFQNEAQLEKSRLLSDRFSAERPKGSFSTLEIQRTEQGDSAMYLCASSFLGLGLFFGSGTQLSVL.

The chain carries TRBV9 and TRBJ1-2, with D maybe TRBD1 (5 bases). Trimming removed 0 bases from V and 2 bases from J, with 8 bases in between. CDR3 length equals 14 residues. Germline-derived CDR1 and CDR2 are SGDLS and YYNGEE. The CDR3 nucleotides read TGTGCCAGCAGCGTAGTTCCAGGGAACTATGGCTACACCTTC. Amino acids: CASSVVPGNYGYTF.

This clone has at least ten counts. The chain has TRBV30 and TRBJ1-6, with D possibly TRBD1 on 5 matching bases. The CDR3 totals 16 residues. Germline CDR1 and CDR2: GTSNPN and SVGIG (reference sequence). Trimming shortened V by 2 bases and J by 0 bases, and 11 bases separated the two germline ends. The CDR3 region is CAWSSYRSSYNSPLHF. The CDR3 nucleotides read TGTGCCTGGAGTTCCTACAGGAGCTCCTATAATTCACCCCTCCACTTT.

In DNA, the CDR3 is TGTGCCAGCAGCTTAGCGCGCGGGGGTGAAGCGGGTGAAGCTTTCTTT. Protein: CASSLARGGEAGEAFF. V is TRBV7-2 and J is TRBJ1-1; maybe TRBD1 (5 bases). Germline-derived CDR1 and CDR2 are SGHTA and FQGNSA. Between the trimmed V and J ends, which lost 0 bases and 7 bases, there was a span of 18 bases. CDR3 length: 16 residues. The entire variable domain, with the rest obtained from reference TRBV7-2 and TRBJ1-1, is as follows: GAGVSQSPSNKVTEKGKDVELRCDPISGHTALYWYRQSLGQGLEFLIYFQGNSAPDKSGLPSDRFSAERTGGSVSTLTIQRTQQEDSAVYLCASSLARGGEAGEAFFGQGTRLTVV.

The count of this clone is one. The J gene is TRBJ1-5, the V gene TRBV19; TRBD1 might be the D (5 bases). V was cut by 7 bases and J by 0 bases, with 13 bases left in between. CDR3 size: 15 residues. Germline lookup yields CDR1 LNHDA and CDR2 SQIVND (reference sequence). CDR3 nucleotide sequence: TGTGCCAGTATAGGGGAGGGGATTAGCAATCAGCCCCAGCATTTT. It yields the protein CASIGEGISNQPQHF.

Regarding this clone: Other nucleotide sequences from this sample produce the same CDR3. The chain joins TRBV6-5 to TRBJ1-5, with D uncertain. This CDR3 has 15 amino acids. Germline values: CDR1 MNHEY, CDR2 SVGAGI. Trimming shortened V by 0 bases and J by 0 bases, and 6 bases separated the two germline ends. The CDR3 spells CASSYSGSSNQPQHF. CDR3 sequence (DNA): TGTGCCAGCAGTTACTCTGGCTCTAGCAATCAGCCCCAGCATTTT.

The rearrangement joins TRBV11-1 to TRBJ2-7, with 7 bases lining up with TRBD1. The CDR3 spans 15 residues. The V segment lost 1 base and the J segment 2 bases; nucleotides outside the gene matches: 5. Per germline, CDR1 SGHAT and CDR2 FQDESV (reference sequence). Written as DNA, the CDR3 is TGTGCCAGCAGCTTAGTCGGGGACAGAGCCTACGAGCAGTACTTC. It codes for CASSLVGDRAYEQYF.

The chain carries TRBV3-1 (or the pseudogene TRBV3-2) and TRBJ2-5, with 9 positions matching TRBD2. Trimming at V came to 5 bases and at J to 10 bases, leaving 11 bases not matched to a gene. The germline V gene encodes CDR1 LGHDT and CDR2 YNNKEL (reference sequence). The CDR3 extends over 14 amino acids. The chain's CDR3 is CASSYSGGRVDQYF. The CDR3 coding sequence is TGTGCCAGCAGCTATAGCGGGGGCCGCGTGGACCAGTACTTC.

CDR3 sequence reads: CASSQDVAQVRAKNIQYF. DNA for the CDR3: TGCGCCAGCAGCCAAGATGTGGCGCAGGTTAGAGCCAAAAACATTCAGTACTTC. The V and J genes are TRBV4-1 and TRBJ2-4, with D unresolved. CDR1 and CDR2 from the germline V gene are MGHRA and YSYEKL. Trimming removed 0 bases at V and 0 bases at J, with 15 bases between. This CDR3 contains 18 residues.

This rearrangement joins TRBV7-3 to TRBJ2-3; 8 bases fit TRBD2. This CDR3 has 15 residues. Per germline, CDR1 SGHTA and CDR2 FQGTGA. Trimming at V came to 1 base and at J to 1 base, leaving 1 base not matched to a gene. The CDR3 reads CASSLIGGGTDTQYF. The DNA for the CDR3 is TGTGCCAGCAGCTTAATCGGGGGGGGCACAGATACGCAGTATTTT.

This rearrangement joins TRBV15 to TRBJ1-1, with a tentative D call TRBD1 (6 bases). This CDR3 is built from 15 residues. Trimming took 1 base from V and 2 from J, leaving 11 bases between them. The germline CDR1 and CDR2 sequences are LNHNV and YYDKDF (reference sequence). The CDR3 DNA is TGTGCCACCAGCAGAGTTCAGGGGATAAACACTGAAGCTTTCTTT. Its protein is CATSRVQGINTEAFF.

This clone was counted once. The chain combines TRBV7-3 with TRBJ2-2, with D unclear. The germline gives CDR1 SGHTA, CDR2 FQGTGA. The ends were cut back, 3 bases at V and 6 bases at J, with 5 bases in the middle. The CDR3 is made up of 12 amino acids. The CDR3 DNA follows: TGTGCCAGCAGCTTGGCCGCCGGGGAGCTGTTTTTT. This encodes CASSLAAGELFF.

The CDR3 DNA reads TGCGCCAGCACCGGACAGCTCATGAACACTGAAGCTTTCTTT. Amino acid sequence: CASTGQLMNTEAFF. This chain connects TRBV10-2 to TRBJ1-1, with a possible D match to TRBD1 (6 bases). CDR3 length equals 14 residues. The germline gives CDR1 WSHSY, CDR2 SAAADI. The V end was cut by 7 bases, the J end by 0 bases, with 12 bases between.

This chain joins TRBV11-3 and TRBJ1-1; 8 bases agree with TRBD1. Germline-derived CDR1 and CDR2 are SGHNT and YENEEA. Trimming removed 5 bases from V and 1 base from J; junction bases left unmatched: 6. This CDR3 spans 15 amino acids. The CDR3 region is CASSRTGPGNTEAFF. The DNA for the CDR3 is TGTGCCAGCAGCCGGACAGGGCCGGGGAACACTGAAGCTTTCTTT.

The V gene is TRBV5-1, the J gene TRBJ1-2, with a possible D match to TRBD1 (5 bases). Trimming shortened V by 0 bases and J by 6 bases, and 12 bases separated the two germline ends. Per the germline V gene, CDR1 is SGHRS and CDR2 is YFSETQ. The CDR3 length is 14 residues. CDR3 residues: CASSLGAREDGYTF. The DNA for the CDR3 is TGCGCCAGCAGCTTGGGAGCCAGGGAGGATGGCTACACCTTC.

The V call is TRBV25-1, the J call TRBJ2-1; weak D call: TRBD2 (7 bases). Trimming shortened V by 4 bases and J by 3 bases, and 10 bases separated the two germline ends. This CDR3 contains 14 residues. CDR1 is MGHDK and CDR2 is SYGVNS in the germline V gene. In DNA, the CDR3 is TGTGCCAGCAGTGGCGGGGGCTTCTACAATGAGCAGTTCTTC. Translated, it gives CASSGGGFYNEQFF.

The V and J genes are TRBV29-1 and TRBJ1-5; D is possibly TRBD1 (5 bases). Trimming left V 4 bases short and J 6 bases short, with 13 bases between. Germline-derived CDR1 and CDR2 are SQVTM and ANQGSEA. The length of the CDR3 is 13 residues. The chain's CDR3 is CSVGPQGSQPQHF. The CDR3 DNA reads TGCAGCGTTGGTCCCCAGGGTAGTCAGCCCCAGCATTTT.